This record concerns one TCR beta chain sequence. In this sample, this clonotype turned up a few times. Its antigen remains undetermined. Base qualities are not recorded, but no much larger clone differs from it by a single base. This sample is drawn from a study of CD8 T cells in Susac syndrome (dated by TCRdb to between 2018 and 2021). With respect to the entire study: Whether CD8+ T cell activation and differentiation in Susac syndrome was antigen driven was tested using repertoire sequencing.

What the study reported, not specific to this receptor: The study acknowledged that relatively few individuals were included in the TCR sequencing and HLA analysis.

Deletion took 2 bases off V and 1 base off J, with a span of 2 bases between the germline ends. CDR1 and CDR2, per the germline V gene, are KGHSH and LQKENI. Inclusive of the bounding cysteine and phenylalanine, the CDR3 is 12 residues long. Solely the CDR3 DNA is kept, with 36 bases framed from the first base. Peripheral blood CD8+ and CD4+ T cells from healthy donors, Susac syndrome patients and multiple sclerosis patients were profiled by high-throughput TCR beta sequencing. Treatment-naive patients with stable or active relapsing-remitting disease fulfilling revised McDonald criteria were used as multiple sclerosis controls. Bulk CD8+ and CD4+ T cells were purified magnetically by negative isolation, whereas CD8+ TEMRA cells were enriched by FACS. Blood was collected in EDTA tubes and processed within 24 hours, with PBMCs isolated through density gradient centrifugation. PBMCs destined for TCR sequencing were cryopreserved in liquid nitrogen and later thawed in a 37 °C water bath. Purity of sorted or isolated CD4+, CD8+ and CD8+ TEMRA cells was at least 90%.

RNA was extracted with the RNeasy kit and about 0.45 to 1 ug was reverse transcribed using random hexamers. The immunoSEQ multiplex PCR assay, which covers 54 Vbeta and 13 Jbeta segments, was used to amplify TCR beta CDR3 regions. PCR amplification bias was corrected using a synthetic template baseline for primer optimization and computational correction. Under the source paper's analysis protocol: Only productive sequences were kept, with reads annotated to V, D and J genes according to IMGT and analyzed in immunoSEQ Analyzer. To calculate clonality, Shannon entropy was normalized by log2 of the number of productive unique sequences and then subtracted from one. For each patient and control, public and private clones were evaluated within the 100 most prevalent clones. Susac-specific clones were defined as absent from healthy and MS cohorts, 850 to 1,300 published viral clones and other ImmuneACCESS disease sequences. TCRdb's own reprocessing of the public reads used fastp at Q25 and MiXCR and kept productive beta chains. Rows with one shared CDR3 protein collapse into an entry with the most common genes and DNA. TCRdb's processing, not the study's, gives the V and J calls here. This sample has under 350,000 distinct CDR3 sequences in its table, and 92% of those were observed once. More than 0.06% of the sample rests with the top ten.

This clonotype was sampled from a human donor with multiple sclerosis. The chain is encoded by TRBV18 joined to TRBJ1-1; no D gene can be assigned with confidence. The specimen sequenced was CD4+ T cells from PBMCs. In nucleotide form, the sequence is TGTGCCAGCTCACCAACGAACACTGAAGCTTTCTTT. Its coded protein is CASSPTNTEAFF.